This T cell receptor (beta chain) is drawn from a study of response to subunit inactivated influenza vaccine. Overall study results and limits: The authors offered the suggestion that each seasonal influenza vaccination recruits few new T cells.

V was shortened by 3 bases and J by 7 bases, with 14 bases between the two germline ends. This CDR3 contains 14 residues. CDR1 is SGHTA, CDR2 FQGNSA, per germline. This clonotype was found a few times. What it recognizes is unknown. TCRdb used MiXCR to reprocess the RT-PCR reads, holding one entry per CDR3 protein. The data hold some 500,000 distinct CDR3 sequences, with 15% to 20% observed a single time. The receptor comes from a man aged 50-75 years who received an inactivated influenza vaccine. Sequences were derived from CD4+ T cells sorted from PBMCs, sampled around 25 months after vaccination. This rearrangement joins TRBV7-2 to TRBJ2-3, with D possibly called TRBD1 or TRBD2 (5 bases each). CDR3 sequence reads: CASSFWGPGNTQYF. CDR3 nucleotide sequence: TGTGCCAGCAGCTTCTGGGGCCCGGGGAATACGCAGTATTTT.